There are a few counts of the clone carrying this T cell receptor beta chain. Positively selected by magnetic beads, CD4+ and CD8+ cells were purity-checked by flow cytometry. The data were taken from a study of somatic mutations in cytotoxic T cells in rheumatoid arthritis. The overall study: Sorting by flow gave nearly 100% purity for some V beta antibody-stained T-cell populations, including V beta1+ cells sequenced for TCRB.

Authors' processing steps: Seldom did patient CD8+ clones exceeding 1% match published virus-specific TCRB sequences. The repertoire was sequenced with immunoSEQ multiplex PCR; TCRdb's copy has only in-frame clones and lacks some. D and trimming were read from the DNA, whereas the V and J calls and clone size are those reported in that table. The table shows 2,500 to 3,000 clones, with approximately 60% occurring only once. This clonotype was obtained from a woman younger than 35 with rheumatoid arthritis. Sequencing was carried out using CD8+ T cells sorted from synovial fluid.

The CDR3 nucleotides read TGTGCCAGCACCCTCTTCCAGGGATTTGGGACTGGCACAGATACGCAGTATTTT. This encodes CASTLFQGFGTGTDTQYF. The gene calls are TRBV28 and TRBJ2-3; tentatively, D is TRBD2 (6 bases). Trimming removed 7 bases at V and 1 base at J, with 24 bases between. CDR3 size: 18 residues. Germline values: CDR1 MDHEN, CDR2 SYDVKM. The full variable domain, in which reference TRBV28 and TRBJ2-3 provide the parts outside the CDR3, is DVKVTQSSRYLVKRTGEKVFLECVQDMDHENMFWYRQDPGLGLRLIYFSYDVKMKEKGDIPEGYSVSREKKERFSLILESASTNQTSMYLCASTLFQGFGTGTDTQYFGPGTRLTVL.